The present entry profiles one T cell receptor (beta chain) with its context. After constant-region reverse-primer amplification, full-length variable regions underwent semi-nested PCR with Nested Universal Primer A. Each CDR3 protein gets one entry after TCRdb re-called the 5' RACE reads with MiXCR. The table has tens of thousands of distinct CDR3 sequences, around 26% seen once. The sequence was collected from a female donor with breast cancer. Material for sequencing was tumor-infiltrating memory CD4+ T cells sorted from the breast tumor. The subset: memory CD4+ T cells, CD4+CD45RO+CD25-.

CDR3 amino acids: CASSLGPPRSQYF. CDR3 DNA: TGTGCCAGCAGCTTAGGACCCCCGAGGTCCCAGTACTTC. The chain recombines TRBV7-2 with TRBJ2-5; no firm D call. Germline lookup yields CDR1 SGHTA and CDR2 FQGNSA. The CDR3 is 13 residues long. The V and J ends lost 1 base and 9 bases respectively, with 12 bases between them.